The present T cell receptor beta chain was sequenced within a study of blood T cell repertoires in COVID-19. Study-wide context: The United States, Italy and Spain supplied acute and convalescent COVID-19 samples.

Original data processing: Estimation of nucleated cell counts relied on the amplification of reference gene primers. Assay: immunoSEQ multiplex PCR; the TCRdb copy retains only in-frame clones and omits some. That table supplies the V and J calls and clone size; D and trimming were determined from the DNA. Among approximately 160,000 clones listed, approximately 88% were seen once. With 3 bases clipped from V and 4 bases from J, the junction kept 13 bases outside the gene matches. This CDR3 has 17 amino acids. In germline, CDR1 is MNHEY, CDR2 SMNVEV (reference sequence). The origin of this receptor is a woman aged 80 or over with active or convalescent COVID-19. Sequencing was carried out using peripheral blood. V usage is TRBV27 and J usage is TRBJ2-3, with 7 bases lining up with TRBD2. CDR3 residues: CASSFAATSPGSDTQYF. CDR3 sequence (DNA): TGTGCCAGCAGTTTCGCCGCGACTAGCCCGGGATCAGATACGCAGTATTTT.